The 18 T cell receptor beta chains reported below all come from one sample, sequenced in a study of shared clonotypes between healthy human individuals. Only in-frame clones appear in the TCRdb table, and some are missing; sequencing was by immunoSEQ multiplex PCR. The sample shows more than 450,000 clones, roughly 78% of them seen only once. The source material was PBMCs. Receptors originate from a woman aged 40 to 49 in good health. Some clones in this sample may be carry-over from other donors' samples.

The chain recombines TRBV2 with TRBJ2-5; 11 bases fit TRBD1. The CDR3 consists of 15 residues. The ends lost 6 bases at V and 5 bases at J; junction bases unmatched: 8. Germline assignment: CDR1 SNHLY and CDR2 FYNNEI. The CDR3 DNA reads TGTGCCAGCAGGTCGGACAGGGGGCGGTGGGAGACCCAGTACTTC. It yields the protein CASRSDRGRWETQYF.

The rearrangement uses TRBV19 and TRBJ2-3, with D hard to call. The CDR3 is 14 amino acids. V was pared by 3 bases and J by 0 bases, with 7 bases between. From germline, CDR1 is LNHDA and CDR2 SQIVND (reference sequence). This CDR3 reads CASSMQASTDTQYF. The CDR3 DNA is TGTGCCAGTAGTATGCAAGCGAGCACAGATACGCAGTATTTT.

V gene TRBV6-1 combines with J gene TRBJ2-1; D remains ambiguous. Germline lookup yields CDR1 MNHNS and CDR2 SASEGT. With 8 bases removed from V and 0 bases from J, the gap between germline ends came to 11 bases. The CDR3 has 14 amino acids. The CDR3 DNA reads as TGTGCCAGCTGCGACCAAATCTCCTACAATGAGCAGTTCTTC. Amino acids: CASCDQISYNEQFF.

CDR3 DNA sequence: TGCGCCAGCAGCTTGGGACAGGGAGGAGACGAGCAGTACTTC. Translated, it gives CASSLGQGGDEQYF. The J gene is TRBJ2-7, the V gene TRBV5-1, with TRBD1 as a possible D gene (7 bases). The CDR3 runs 14 residues. Germline V CDR1 and CDR2: SGHRS, YFSETQ. V was pared by 0 bases and J by 5 bases, with 12 bases between.

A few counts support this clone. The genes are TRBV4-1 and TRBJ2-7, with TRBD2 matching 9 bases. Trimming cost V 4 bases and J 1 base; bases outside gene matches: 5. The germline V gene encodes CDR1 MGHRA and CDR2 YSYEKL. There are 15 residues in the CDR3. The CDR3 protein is CASSRGRASSYEQYF. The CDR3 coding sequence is TGCGCCAGCAGCCGCGGGAGGGCCTCGTCCTACGAGCAGTACTTC.

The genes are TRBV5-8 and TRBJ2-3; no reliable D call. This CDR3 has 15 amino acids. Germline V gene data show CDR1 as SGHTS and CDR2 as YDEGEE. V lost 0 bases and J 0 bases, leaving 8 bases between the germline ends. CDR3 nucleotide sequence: TGTGCCAGCAGCTTGGGATATCAAAGCACAGATACGCAGTATTTT. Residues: CASSLGYQSTDTQYF.

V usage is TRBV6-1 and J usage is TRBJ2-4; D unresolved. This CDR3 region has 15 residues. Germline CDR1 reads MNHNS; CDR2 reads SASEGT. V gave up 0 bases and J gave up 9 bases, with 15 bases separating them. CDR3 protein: CASSEAVRVIGIQYF. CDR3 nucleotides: TGTGCCAGCAGTGAAGCGGTACGAGTGATTGGCATTCAGTACTTC.

This CDR3 reads CASTGGTGTDTQYF. The CDR3 DNA follows: TGCGCCAGCACTGGAGGGACTGGCACAGATACGCAGTATTTT. The chain uses TRBV5-1 and TRBJ2-3; D is possibly TRBD2 (6 bases). CDR1 is SGHRS, CDR2 YFSETQ, per germline. V was cut by 6 bases and J by 1 base, with 12 bases left in between. The CDR3 runs to 14 residues.

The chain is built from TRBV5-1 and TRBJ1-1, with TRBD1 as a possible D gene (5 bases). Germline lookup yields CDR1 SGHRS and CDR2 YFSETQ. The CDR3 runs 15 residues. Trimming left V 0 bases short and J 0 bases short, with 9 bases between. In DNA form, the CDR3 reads TGCGCCAGCAGCTTGGCCGAGGGACTGAACACTGAAGCTTTCTTT. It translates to CASSLAEGLNTEAFF.

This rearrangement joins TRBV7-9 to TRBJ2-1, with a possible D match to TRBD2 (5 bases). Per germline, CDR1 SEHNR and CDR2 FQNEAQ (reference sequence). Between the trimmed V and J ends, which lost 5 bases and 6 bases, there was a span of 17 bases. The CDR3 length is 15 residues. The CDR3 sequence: CASSPLWQEVNEQFF. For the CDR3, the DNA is TGTGCCAGCAGCCCCCTGTGGCAGGAGGTCAATGAGCAGTTCTTC.

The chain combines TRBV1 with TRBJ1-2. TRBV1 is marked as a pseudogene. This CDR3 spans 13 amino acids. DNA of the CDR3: TGCACCAGCAGCCCCGGGCGTGACTATGGCTACACCTTC. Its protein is CTSSPGRDYGYTF.

Here the CDR3 DNA reads TGTGCCAGCAGTGAAGCTGGTAAATATGAAGCTTTCTTT. Residues: CASSEAGKYEAFF. The chain uses TRBV6-1 and TRBJ1-1; D is unclear. The CDR3 consists of 13 residues. The V and J ends lost 0 bases and 7 bases respectively, with 9 bases between them. Germline loops: CDR1 MNHNS, CDR2 SASEGT.

This CDR3 reads CAWSVLSRGVGKLFF. CDR3 DNA sequence: TGTGCCTGGAGTGTACTGTCCAGGGGAGTAGGAAAACTGTTTTTT. The chain combines TRBV30 with TRBJ1-4; D is possibly TRBD1 (6 bases). In germline, CDR1 is GTSNPN, CDR2 SVGIG (reference sequence). The CDR3 loop spans 15 amino acids. V shed 0 bases and J shed 10 bases, with 18 bases lying between them.

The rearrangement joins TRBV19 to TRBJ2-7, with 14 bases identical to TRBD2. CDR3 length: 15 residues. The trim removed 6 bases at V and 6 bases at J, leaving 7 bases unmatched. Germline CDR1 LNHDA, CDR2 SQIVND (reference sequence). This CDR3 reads CASSLFGLAGGEQYF. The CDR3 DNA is TGTGCCAGTAGCCTTTTTGGACTAGCGGGAGGCGAGCAGTACTTC.

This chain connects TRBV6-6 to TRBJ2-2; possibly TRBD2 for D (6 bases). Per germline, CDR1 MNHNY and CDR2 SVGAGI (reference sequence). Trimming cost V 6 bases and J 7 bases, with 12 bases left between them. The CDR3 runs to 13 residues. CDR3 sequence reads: CASSRGTIGELFF. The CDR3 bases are TGTGCCAGCAGCCGCGGGACGATCGGGGAGCTGTTTTTT.

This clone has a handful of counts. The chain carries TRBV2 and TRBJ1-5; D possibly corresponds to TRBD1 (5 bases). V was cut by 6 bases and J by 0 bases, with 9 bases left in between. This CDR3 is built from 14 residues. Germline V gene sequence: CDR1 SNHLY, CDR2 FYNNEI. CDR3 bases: TGTGCCAGCAGGCCAGGGATTAGCAATCAGCCCCAGCATTTT. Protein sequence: CASRPGISNQPQHF.

CDR3 residues: CASSRDSSNYGYTF. CDR3 sequence (DNA): TGTGCCAGCAGCCGGGACAGTTCTAACTATGGCTACACCTTC. The chain uses TRBV25-1 and TRBJ1-2; 7 positions match TRBD1. The length of the CDR3 is 14 residues. Germline values: CDR1 MGHDK, CDR2 SYGVNS. After removal of 6 bases from V and 0 bases from J, the junction contained 4 bases not matched to a gene.

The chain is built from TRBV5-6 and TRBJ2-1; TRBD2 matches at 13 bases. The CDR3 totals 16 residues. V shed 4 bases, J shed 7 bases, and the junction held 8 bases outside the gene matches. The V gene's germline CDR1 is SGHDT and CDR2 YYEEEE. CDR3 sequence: CASSGTSGRAWNEQFF. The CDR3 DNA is TGTGCCAGCAGCGGAACTAGCGGGAGGGCCTGGAATGAGCAGTTCTTC.